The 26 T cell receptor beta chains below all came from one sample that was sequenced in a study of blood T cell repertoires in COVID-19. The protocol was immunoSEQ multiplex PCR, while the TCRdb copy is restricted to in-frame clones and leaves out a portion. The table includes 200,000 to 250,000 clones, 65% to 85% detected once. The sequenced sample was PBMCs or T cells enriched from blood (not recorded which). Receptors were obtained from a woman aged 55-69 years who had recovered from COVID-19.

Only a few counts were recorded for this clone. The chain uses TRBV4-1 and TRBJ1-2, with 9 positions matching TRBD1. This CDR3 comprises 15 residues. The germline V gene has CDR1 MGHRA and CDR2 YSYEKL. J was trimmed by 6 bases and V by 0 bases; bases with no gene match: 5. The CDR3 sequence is CASSQDPGTGNGYTF. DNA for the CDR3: TGCGCCAGCAGCCAAGATCCAGGGACAGGGAATGGCTACACCTTC.

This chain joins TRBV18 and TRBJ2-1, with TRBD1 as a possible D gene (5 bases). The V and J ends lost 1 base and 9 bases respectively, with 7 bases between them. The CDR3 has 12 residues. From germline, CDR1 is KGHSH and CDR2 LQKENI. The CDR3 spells CASSPQRGEQFF. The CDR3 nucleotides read TGTGCCAGCTCACCACAAAGGGGTGAGCAGTTCTTC.

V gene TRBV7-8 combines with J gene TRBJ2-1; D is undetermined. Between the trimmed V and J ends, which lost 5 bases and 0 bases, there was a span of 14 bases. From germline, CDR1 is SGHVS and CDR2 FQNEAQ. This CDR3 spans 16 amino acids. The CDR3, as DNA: TGTGCCAGCAGCATCTCTGCAGGCAGCTCCTACAATGAGCAGTTCTTC. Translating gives CASSISAGSSYNEQFF.

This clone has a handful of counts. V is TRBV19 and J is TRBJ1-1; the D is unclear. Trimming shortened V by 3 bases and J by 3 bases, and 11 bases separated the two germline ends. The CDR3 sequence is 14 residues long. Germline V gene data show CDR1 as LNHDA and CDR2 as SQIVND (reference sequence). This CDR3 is CASSIRTSYTEAFF. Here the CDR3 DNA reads TGTGCCAGTAGTATTAGAACGAGTTACACTGAAGCTTTCTTT. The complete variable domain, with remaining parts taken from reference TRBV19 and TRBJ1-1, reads DGGITQSPKYLFRKEGQNVTLSCEQNLNHDAMYWYRQDPGQGLRLIYYSQIVNDFQKGDIAEGYSVSREKKESFPLTVTSAQKNPTAFYLCASSIRTSYTEAFFGQGTRLTVV.

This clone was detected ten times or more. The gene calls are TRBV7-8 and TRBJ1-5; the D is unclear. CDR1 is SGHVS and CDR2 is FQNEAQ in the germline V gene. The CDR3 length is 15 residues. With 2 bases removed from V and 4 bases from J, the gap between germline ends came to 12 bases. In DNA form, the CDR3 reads TGTGCCAGCAGCTTATTTAGCAGTATTAATCAGCCCCAGCATTTT. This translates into CASSLFSSINQPQHF.

The DNA of the CDR3 is TGTGCCAGCAGTCGTCAGGGAGGCTACACCTTC. It codes for CASSRQGGYTF. The V gene is TRBV12-3 or TRBV12-4, the J gene TRBJ1-2; possible D gene TRBD1, 5 bases. The CDR3 contains 11 residues. V was clipped by 5 bases and J by 8 bases, with 9 bases between them.

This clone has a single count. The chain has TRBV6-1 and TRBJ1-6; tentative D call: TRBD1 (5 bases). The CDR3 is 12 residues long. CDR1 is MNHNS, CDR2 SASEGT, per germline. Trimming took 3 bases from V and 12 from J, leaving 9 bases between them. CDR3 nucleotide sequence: TGTGCCAGCAGTGACAGGGCCCGACCCCTCCACTTT. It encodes CASSDRARPLHF.

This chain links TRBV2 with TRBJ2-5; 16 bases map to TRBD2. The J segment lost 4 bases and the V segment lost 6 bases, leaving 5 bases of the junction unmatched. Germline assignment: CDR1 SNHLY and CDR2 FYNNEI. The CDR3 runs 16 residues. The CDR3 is CASRTGLAGGGETQYF. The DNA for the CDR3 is TGTGCCAGCAGAACGGGACTAGCGGGGGGGGGAGAGACCCAGTACTTC.

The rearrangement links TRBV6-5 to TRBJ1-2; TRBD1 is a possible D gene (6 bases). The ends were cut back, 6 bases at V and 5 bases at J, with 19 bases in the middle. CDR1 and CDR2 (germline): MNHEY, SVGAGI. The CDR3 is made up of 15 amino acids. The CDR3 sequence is CASRDPGERGYGYTF. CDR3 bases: TGTGCCAGCAGGGACCCAGGGGAGAGAGGATATGGCTACACCTTC.

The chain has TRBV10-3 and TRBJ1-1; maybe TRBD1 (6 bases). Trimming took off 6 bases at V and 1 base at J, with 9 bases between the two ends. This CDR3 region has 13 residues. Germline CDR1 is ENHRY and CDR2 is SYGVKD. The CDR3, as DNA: TGTGCCATCAGGACACAGGGGAACACTGAAGCTTTCTTT. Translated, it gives CAIRTQGNTEAFF.

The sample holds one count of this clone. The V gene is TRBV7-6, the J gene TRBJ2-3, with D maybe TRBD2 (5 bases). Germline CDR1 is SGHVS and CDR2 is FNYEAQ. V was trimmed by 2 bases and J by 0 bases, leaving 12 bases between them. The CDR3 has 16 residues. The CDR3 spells CASSLWVTGSTDTQYF. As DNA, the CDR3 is TGTGCCAGCAGCTTATGGGTGACGGGAAGCACAGATACGCAGTATTTT. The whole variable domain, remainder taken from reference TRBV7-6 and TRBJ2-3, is GAGVSQSPRYKVTKRGQDVALRCDPISGHVSLYWYRQALGQGPEFLTYFNYEAQQDKSGLPNDRFSAERPEGSISTLTIQRTEQRDSAMYRCASSLWVTGSTDTQYFGPGTRLTVL.

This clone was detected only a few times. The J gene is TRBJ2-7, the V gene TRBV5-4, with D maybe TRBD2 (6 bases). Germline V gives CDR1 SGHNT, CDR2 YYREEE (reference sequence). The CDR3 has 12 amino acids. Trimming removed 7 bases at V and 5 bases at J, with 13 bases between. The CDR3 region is CASEDSGNEQYF. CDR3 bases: TGTGCCAGCGAGGATAGCGGCAACGAGCAGTACTTC.

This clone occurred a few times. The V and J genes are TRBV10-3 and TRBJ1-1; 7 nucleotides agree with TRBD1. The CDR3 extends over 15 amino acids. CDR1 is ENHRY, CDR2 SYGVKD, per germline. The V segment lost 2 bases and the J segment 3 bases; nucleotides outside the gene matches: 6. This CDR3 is CAISEGQEAYTEAFF. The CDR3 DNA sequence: TGTGCCATCAGTGAGGGACAGGAGGCCTACACTGAAGCTTTCTTT.

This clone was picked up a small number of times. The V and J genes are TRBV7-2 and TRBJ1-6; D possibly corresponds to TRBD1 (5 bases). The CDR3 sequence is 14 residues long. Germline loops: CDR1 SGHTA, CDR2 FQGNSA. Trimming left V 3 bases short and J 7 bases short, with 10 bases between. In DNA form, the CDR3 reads TGTGCCAGCAGCTTTGGCCAGGGAAATTCACCCCTCCACTTT. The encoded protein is CASSFGQGNSPLHF.

This CDR3 reads CASSHDRTGPQPQHF. CDR3 in DNA: TGCGCCAGCAGCCATGATCGGACAGGCCCCCAGCCCCAGCATTTT. V usage is TRBV4-3 and J usage is TRBJ1-5; 7 bases map to TRBD1. The CDR3 has 15 amino acids. V was clipped by 3 bases and J by 7 bases; unmatched bases: 9. Per germline, CDR1 LGHNA and CDR2 YSLEER.

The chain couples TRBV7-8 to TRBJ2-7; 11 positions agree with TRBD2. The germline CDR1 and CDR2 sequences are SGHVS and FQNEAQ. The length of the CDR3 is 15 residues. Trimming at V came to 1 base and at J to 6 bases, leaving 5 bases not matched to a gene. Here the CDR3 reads CASSLVLAGGGEQYF. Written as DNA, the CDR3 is TGTGCCAGCAGCTTAGTGCTAGCGGGAGGAGGCGAGCAGTACTTC.

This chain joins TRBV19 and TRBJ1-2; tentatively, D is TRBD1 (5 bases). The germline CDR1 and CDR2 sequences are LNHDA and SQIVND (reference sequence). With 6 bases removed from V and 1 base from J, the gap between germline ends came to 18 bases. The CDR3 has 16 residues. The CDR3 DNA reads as TGTGCCAGTAGCTACCATGACAGTTCCTATAACTATGGCTACACCTTC. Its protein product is CASSYHDSSYNYGYTF.

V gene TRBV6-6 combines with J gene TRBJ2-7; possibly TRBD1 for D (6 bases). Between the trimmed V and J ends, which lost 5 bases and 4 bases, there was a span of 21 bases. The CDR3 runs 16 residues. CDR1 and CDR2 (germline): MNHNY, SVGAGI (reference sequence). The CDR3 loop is CASSTLRTGTHYEQYF. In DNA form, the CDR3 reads TGTGCCAGCAGTACCCTGAGGACCGGGACACATTACGAGCAGTACTTC.

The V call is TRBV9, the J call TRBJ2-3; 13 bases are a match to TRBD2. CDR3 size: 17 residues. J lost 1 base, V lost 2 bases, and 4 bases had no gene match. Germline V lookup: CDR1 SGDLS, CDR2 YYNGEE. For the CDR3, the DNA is TGTGCCAGCAGCGTCAGACTAGCGGGGGGAGGCACAGATACGCAGTATTTT. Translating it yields CASSVRLAGGGTDTQYF.

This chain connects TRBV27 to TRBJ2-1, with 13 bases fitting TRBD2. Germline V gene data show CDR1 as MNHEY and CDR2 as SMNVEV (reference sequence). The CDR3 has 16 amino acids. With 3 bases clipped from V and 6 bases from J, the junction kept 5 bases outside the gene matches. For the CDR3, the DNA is TGTGCCAGCAGTTTTCGAGGACTAGCGGGGGTCAATGAGCAGTTCTTC. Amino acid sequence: CASSFRGLAGVNEQFF.

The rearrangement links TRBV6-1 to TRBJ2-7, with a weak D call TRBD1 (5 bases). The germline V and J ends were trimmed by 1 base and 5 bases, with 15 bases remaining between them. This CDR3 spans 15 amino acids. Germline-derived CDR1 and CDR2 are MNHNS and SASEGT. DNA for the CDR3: TGTGCCAGCAGTGAAGGGTGGCAGGGTTTTCACGAGCAGTACTTC. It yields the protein CASSEGWQGFHEQYF.

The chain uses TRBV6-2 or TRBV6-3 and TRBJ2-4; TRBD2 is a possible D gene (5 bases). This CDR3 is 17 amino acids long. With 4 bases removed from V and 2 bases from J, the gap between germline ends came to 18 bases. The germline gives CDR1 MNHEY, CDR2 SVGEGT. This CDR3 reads CASSSPGVGGTKNIQYF. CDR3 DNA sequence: TGTGCCAGCAGTTCCCCCGGGGTAGGTGGAACCAAAAACATTCAGTACTTC.

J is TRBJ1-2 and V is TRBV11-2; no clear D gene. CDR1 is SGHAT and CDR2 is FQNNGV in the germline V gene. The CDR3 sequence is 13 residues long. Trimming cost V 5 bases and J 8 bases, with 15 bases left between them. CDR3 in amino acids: CASSPDVRAGYTF. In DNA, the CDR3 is TGTGCCAGCAGCCCCGACGTAAGAGCGGGCTACACCTTC.

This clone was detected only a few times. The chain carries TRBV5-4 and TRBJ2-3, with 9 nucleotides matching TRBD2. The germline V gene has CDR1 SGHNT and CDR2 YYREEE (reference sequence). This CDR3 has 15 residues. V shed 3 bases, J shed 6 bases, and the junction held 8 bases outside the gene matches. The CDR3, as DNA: TGTGCCAGCAGCTGGGGCGGGGGGGCAACCGATACGCAGTATTTT. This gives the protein CASSWGGGATDTQYF.

Written as DNA, the CDR3 is TGTGCCAGCAGCTCAGCGGGGCTTATTTCTGGAAACACCATATATTTT. Translation: CASSSAGLISGNTIYF. This chain uses TRBV5-6 with TRBJ1-3; maybe TRBD1 (5 bases). Per germline, CDR1 SGHDT and CDR2 YYEEEE. V lost 3 bases and J lost 1, with 14 bases in between. The CDR3 sequence is 16 residues long. The full variable domain, with the rest looked up from reference TRBV5-6 and TRBJ1-3, is DAGVTQSPTHLIKTRGQQVTLRCSPKSGHDTVSWYQQALGQGPQFIFQYYEEEERQRGNFPDRFSGHQFPNYSSELNVNALLLGDSALYLCASSSAGLISGNTIYFGEGSWLTVV.

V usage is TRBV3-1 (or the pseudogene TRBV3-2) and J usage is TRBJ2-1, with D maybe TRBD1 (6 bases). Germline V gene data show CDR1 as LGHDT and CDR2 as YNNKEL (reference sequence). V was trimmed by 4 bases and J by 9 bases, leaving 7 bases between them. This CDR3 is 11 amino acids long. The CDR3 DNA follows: TGTGCCAGCAGCCGAGGGGGTGAGCAGTTCTTC. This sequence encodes CASSRGGEQFF.